Presented here are 29 T cell receptor beta chains from one specimen sequenced in a study of regulatory and conventional T cells in RAG deficiency. Genomic DNA came from blood conventional CD4+ T cells gated CD25-low CD127-high. The data were produced by immunoSEQ multiplex PCR, yet TCRdb's version contains in-frame clones alone and is incomplete. This table holds tens of thousands of clones, more than 80% found once. This sample also appeared in a second study, on regulatory T cells. That work states: Amplification used 52 TRBV primers and 13 TRBJ primers.

Input material: CD4+ effector T cells sorted from blood. These receptor sequences come from a human donor in good health.

The CDR3 is CASSYSPPGPNQPQHF. CDR3 DNA sequence: TGTGCCAGCAGTTACTCGCCCCCGGGTCCCAATCAGCCCCAGCATTTT. The V and J genes are TRBV6-5 and TRBJ1-5; the D is unclear. This CDR3 contains 16 residues. The germline V gene has CDR1 MNHEY and CDR2 SVGAGI. The V gene lost 0 bases and the J gene lost 3 bases, with 12 bases spanning the gap.

The chain uses TRBV5-1 and TRBJ2-7, with a tentative D call TRBD1 (6 bases). V shed 0 bases and J shed 2 bases, with 9 bases lying between them. The V gene's germline CDR1 is SGHRS and CDR2 YFSETQ. This CDR3 is 14 amino acids long. CDR3 loop: CASSLGDTAYEQYF. The CDR3 nucleotides are TGCGCCAGCAGCTTGGGGGACACCGCCTACGAGCAGTACTTC.

The table lists this clone with a few counts. The gene calls are TRBV7-2 and TRBJ1-2; D not resolved. The germline gives CDR1 SGHTA, CDR2 FQGNSA. V lost 0 bases to trimming and J lost 2 bases, with 13 bases between them. The CDR3 extends over 16 amino acids. CDR3 nucleotides: TGTGCCAGCAGCTTAGCCGCCATTCCAGGAAACTATGGCTACACCTTC. It translates to CASSLAAIPGNYGYTF.

V is TRBV6-5 and J is TRBJ2-5; 7 bases align to TRBD1. V shed 5 bases and J 2 bases; nucleotides not matched to a gene: 5. CDR1 MNHEY and CDR2 SVGAGI come from the germline V gene. The CDR3 has 14 residues. CDR3 amino acids: CASSASRGQETQYF. CDR3 bases: TGTGCCAGCAGTGCCTCCAGGGGGCAAGAGACCCAGTACTTC.

The chain couples TRBV27 to TRBJ2-1; D gene uncertain. Germline lookup yields CDR1 MNHEY and CDR2 SMNVEV (reference sequence). V was clipped by 2 bases and J by 9 bases, with 2 bases between them. The CDR3 runs to 10 residues. CDR3 in DNA: TGTGCCAGCAGTTTAGGTGAGCAGTTCTTC. Protein: CASSLGEQFF.

The V call is TRBV11-2, the J call TRBJ1-1, with D possibly being TRBD1 (6 bases). The CDR3 has 15 residues. Germline CDR1 SGHAT, CDR2 FQNNGV. With 5 bases removed from V and 1 base from J, the gap between germline ends came to 14 bases. The DNA of the CDR3 is TGTGCCAGCAGCCCGGGAACAGGGTGGAACACTGAAGCTTTCTTT. Translating gives CASSPGTGWNTEAFF. The full variable domain, with the rest looked up from reference TRBV11-2 and TRBJ1-1, is EAGVAQSPRYKIIEKRQSVAFWCNPISGHATLYWYQQILGQGPKLLIQFQNNGVVDDSQLPKDRFSAERLKGVDSTLKIQPAKLEDSAVYLCASSPGTGWNTEAFFGQGTRLTVV.

The rearrangement links TRBV30 to TRBJ1-5; the D is unclear. CDR1 and CDR2 from the germline V gene are GTSNPN and SVGIG (reference sequence). The CDR3 consists of 13 residues. Between the trimmed V and J ends, which lost 3 bases and 9 bases, there was a span of 15 bases. DNA for the CDR3: TGTGCCTGGAGCGACGGAGCAGTCGGGCCCCAGCATTTT. Translated: CAWSDGAVGPQHF. The entire variable domain, with the rest obtained from reference TRBV30 and TRBJ1-5, is as follows: SQTIHQWPATLVQPVGSPLSLECTVEGTSNPNLYWYRQAAGRGLQLLFYSVGIGQISSEVPQNLSASRPQDRQFILSSKKLLLSDSGFYLCAWSDGAVGPQHFGDGTRLSIL.

V is TRBV11-2 and J is TRBJ1-1; D remains ambiguous. The germline V gene has CDR1 SGHAT and CDR2 FQNNGV. This CDR3 is 14 amino acids long. Trimming shortened V by 1 base and J by 0 bases, and 6 bases separated the two germline ends. The CDR3 bases are TGTGCCAGCAGCTTAGGACTTATGAACACTGAAGCTTTCTTT. Encoded protein: CASSLGLMNTEAFF.

This clone turned up a few times. The chain carries TRBV7-9 and TRBJ2-7, with unresolved D. CDR3 length: 11 amino acids. Per germline, CDR1 SEHNR and CDR2 FQNEAQ (reference sequence). The V end was cut by 5 bases, the J end by 3 bases, with 5 bases between. As DNA, the CDR3 is TGTGCCAGCAGCGACCTCTACGAGCAGTACTTC. Its protein is CASSDLYEQYF.

The chain couples TRBV14 to TRBJ2-1; TRBD1 matches 11 bases. The V gene's germline CDR1 is SGHDN and CDR2 FVKESK. V shed 5 bases and J 0 bases; nucleotides not matched to a gene: 6. The CDR3 runs 17 residues. CDR3 sequence (DNA): TGTGCCAGCAGCTCCCGGGACAGGGGGAGCTCCTACAATGAGCAGTTCTTC. Encoded protein: CASSSRDRGSSYNEQFF.

The V and J genes are TRBV7-2 and TRBJ1-1, with unresolved D. Germline lookup yields CDR1 SGHTA and CDR2 FQGNSA. Trimming took 2 bases from V and 0 from J, leaving 7 bases between them. This CDR3 has 14 amino acids. CDR3 loop: CASSLKGMNTEAFF. Here the CDR3 DNA reads TGTGCCAGCAGCTTAAAAGGCATGAACACTGAAGCTTTCTTT.

The genes are TRBV30 and TRBJ2-7, with D possibly being TRBD2 (6 bases). This CDR3 has 14 residues. Germline loops: CDR1 GTSNPN, CDR2 SVGIG (reference sequence). V was trimmed by 2 bases and J by 3 bases, leaving 14 bases between them. CDR3 sequence (DNA): TGTGCCTGGAGTTTGGTCCGGGGGAACTACGAGCAGTACTTC. Its translation is CAWSLVRGNYEQYF. Full variable domain (missing parts from reference TRBV30 and TRBJ2-7): SQTIHQWPATLVQPVGSPLSLECTVEGTSNPNLYWYRQAAGRGLQLLFYSVGIGQISSEVPQNLSASRPQDRQFILSSKKLLLSDSGFYLCAWSLVRGNYEQYFGPGTRLTVT.

The chain links TRBV20-1 to TRBJ2-2; D might be TRBD2 (5 bases). The V end was cut by 3 bases, the J end by 10 bases, with 9 bases between. The CDR3 has 11 amino acids. Germline CDR1 and CDR2: DFQATT and SNEGSKA (reference sequence). Written as DNA, the CDR3 is TGCAGTGCTAGGGGAGAGGAGGAGCTGTTTTTT. Its translation is CSARGEEELFF.

The chain recombines TRBV19 with TRBJ2-3, with 11 bases that match TRBD2. From germline, CDR1 is LNHDA and CDR2 SQIVND (reference sequence). This CDR3 has 16 amino acids. The V and J ends lost 7 bases and 2 bases, in that order; junction bases with no gene match: 8. The CDR3 coding sequence is TGTGCCAGTACCCCACTAGCGGGAGCGGTCACAGATACGCAGTATTTT. Its protein is CASTPLAGAVTDTQYF.

This clone was observed once. The chain couples TRBV6-5 to TRBJ1-6, with 10 bases aligning to TRBD1. J lost 8 bases, V lost 5 bases, and 6 bases had no gene match. This CDR3 comprises 15 residues. Germline assignment: CDR1 MNHEY and CDR2 SVGAGI. CDR3 sequence: CASSPRQGAYSPLHF. Here the CDR3 DNA reads TGTGCCAGCAGTCCACGACAGGGGGCTTATTCACCCCTCCACTTT.

This sequence joins TRBV7-9 and TRBJ2-7, with 9 bases fitting TRBD1. The length of the CDR3 is 13 residues. V trimming: 5 bases; J trimming: 5 bases; junction bases outside the gene matches: 4. CDR1 and CDR2 (germline): SEHNR, FQNEAQ (reference sequence). Here the CDR3 reads CASSGTGFNEQYF. DNA for the CDR3: TGTGCCAGCAGCGGGACAGGGTTCAACGAGCAGTACTTC.

The chain recombines TRBV29-1 with TRBJ1-1; possibly TRBD1 for D (5 bases). V shed 1 base and J shed 5 bases, with 8 bases lying between them. The CDR3 spans 12 residues. The germline gives CDR1 SQVTM, CDR2 ANQGSEA. CDR3 loop: CSVEAGNTEAFF. The CDR3 DNA is TGCAGCGTTGAAGCAGGGAATACTGAAGCTTTCTTT.

This clone was recorded once. This chain joins TRBV5-1 and TRBJ2-7; 7 bases are a match to TRBD1. The CDR3 sequence is 20 residues long. The V and J ends lost 3 bases and 4 bases, in that order; junction bases with no gene match: 25. From germline, CDR1 is SGHRS and CDR2 YFSETQ. CDR3 sequence (DNA): TGCGCCAGCAGCTCCCTCACCCCCGGGACAGCCACTTACGGGGCTTACGAGCAGTACTTC. It is translated as CASSSLTPGTATYGAYEQYF.

V usage is TRBV5-4 and J usage is TRBJ2-3; TRBD2 aligns across 9 bases. Trimming at V came to 4 bases and at J to 4 bases, leaving 10 bases not matched to a gene. Germline V gene lookup returns CDR1 SGHNT and CDR2 YYREEE (reference sequence). The CDR3 spans 16 residues. The CDR3 DNA follows: TGTGCCAGCAGCGTAGGGACTAGCAGGCCGCCAGATACGCAGTATTTT. This gives the protein CASSVGTSRPPDTQYF.

This chain connects TRBV7-9 to TRBJ1-1; 9 nucleotides match TRBD1. Trimming took 5 bases from V and 6 from J; bases not matched to a gene: 7. The germline V gene encodes CDR1 SEHNR and CDR2 FQNEAQ (reference sequence). CDR3 length: 14 amino acids. The chain's CDR3 is CASSPGTGNAEAFF. The DNA of the CDR3 is TGTGCCAGCAGCCCCGGGACAGGGAATGCTGAAGCTTTCTTT.

The chain links TRBV7-6 to TRBJ1-3; D perhaps matches TRBD1 (6 bases). CDR1 is SGHVS, CDR2 FNYEAQ, per germline. The CDR3 has 16 amino acids. V lost 2 bases, J lost 5 bases, and 16 bases lay in between. CDR3: CASSLFPGEERNTIYF. CDR3 DNA: TGTGCCAGCAGCTTATTTCCAGGGGAGGAAAGAAACACCATATATTTT.

The chain has TRBV6-4 and TRBJ2-1; TRBD2 might be the D (5 bases). Germline CDR1 reads MRHNA; CDR2 reads SNTAGT. The CDR3 contains 13 residues. The V and J ends lost 4 bases and 9 bases respectively, with 13 bases between them. The CDR3 DNA reads as TGTGCCAGCAGTGCTCTGTCGGGGTCTGAGCAGTTCTTC. Translating it yields CASSALSGSEQFF.

This clone came up once. The V gene is TRBV28, the J gene TRBJ2-1; D gene uncertain. The germline gives CDR1 MDHEN, CDR2 SYDVKM. CDR3 size: 14 residues. The V end lost 8 bases, the J end lost 0 bases, and 11 bases lay between the germline ends. CDR3 protein: CASHDLTSYNEQFF. DNA for the CDR3: TGTGCCAGCCATGACTTGACCTCCTACAATGAGCAGTTCTTC.

The table lists this clone with a few counts. The chain employs TRBV7-3 and TRBJ1-2, with 9 bases that match TRBD1. Germline V gives CDR1 SGHTA, CDR2 FQGTGA. The V and J ends lost 2 bases and 8 bases, in that order; junction bases with no gene match: 6. This CDR3 region has 14 residues. The CDR3 is CASSLSRDREGYTF. The CDR3 nucleotides read TGTGCCAGCAGCTTATCACGGGACAGGGAAGGCTACACCTTC.

The V call is TRBV7-8, the J call TRBJ2-7; TRBD1 or TRBD2 may be the D gene (5 bases each). CDR1 is SGHVS, CDR2 FQNEAQ, per germline. V was clipped by 1 base and J by 4 bases, with 14 bases between them. The CDR3 totals 15 residues. The CDR3 loop reads CASSLVGDPRYEQYF. The CDR3 DNA reads TGTGCCAGCAGCTTAGTGGGGGACCCTCGGTACGAGCAGTACTTC.

The CDR3 bases are TGTGCCAGCAGTTCCGGACAGGGTCGAAATGGCTACACCTTC. It codes for CASSSGQGRNGYTF. The chain joins TRBV28 to TRBJ1-2, with TRBD1 matching over 8 bases. CDR3 length: 14 amino acids. Germline loops: CDR1 MDHEN, CDR2 SYDVKM. Trimming removed 4 bases from V and 6 bases from J; junction bases left unmatched: 7.

The chain recombines TRBV9 with TRBJ1-6; no definite D call. Germline CDR1 is SGDLS and CDR2 is YYNGEE. The length of the CDR3 is 15 residues. V was shortened by 1 base and J by 0 bases, with 5 bases between the two germline ends. In nucleotides, the CDR3 is TGTGCCAGCAGCGTATCCAGCTCCTATAATTCACCCCTCCACTTT. Protein sequence: CASSVSSSYNSPLHF. The full variable domain, completed using reference TRBV9 and TRBJ1-6, is DSGVTQTPKHLITATGQRVTLRCSPRSGDLSVYWYQQSLDQGLQFLIQYYNGEERAKGNILERFSAQQFPDLHSELNLSSLELGDSALYFCASSVSSSYNSPLHFGNGTRLTVT.

This chain joins TRBV5-5 and TRBJ2-2, with 9 bases lining up with TRBD1. Losses at the gene ends were 2 bases for V and 6 bases for J; bases not matched to a gene: 5. The CDR3 is made up of 15 amino acids. Germline lookup yields CDR1 SGHKS and CDR2 YYEKEE (reference sequence). The CDR3 sequence is CASSFRQGESGELFF. The CDR3 coding sequence is TGTGCCAGCAGCTTCCGACAGGGGGAGTCCGGGGAGCTGTTTTTT.

V gene TRBV5-8 combines with J gene TRBJ2-5, with D possibly TRBD2 on 6 matching bases. The CDR3 has 18 amino acids. Germline V gene lookup returns CDR1 SGHTS and CDR2 YDEGEE. The V end was cut by 0 bases, the J end by 5 bases, with 23 bases between. CDR3 bases: TGTGCCAGCAGCTTGGCTCTCCTCGGGGGAGGTATAGGGGAGACCCAGTACTTC. It codes for CASSLALLGGGIGETQYF.